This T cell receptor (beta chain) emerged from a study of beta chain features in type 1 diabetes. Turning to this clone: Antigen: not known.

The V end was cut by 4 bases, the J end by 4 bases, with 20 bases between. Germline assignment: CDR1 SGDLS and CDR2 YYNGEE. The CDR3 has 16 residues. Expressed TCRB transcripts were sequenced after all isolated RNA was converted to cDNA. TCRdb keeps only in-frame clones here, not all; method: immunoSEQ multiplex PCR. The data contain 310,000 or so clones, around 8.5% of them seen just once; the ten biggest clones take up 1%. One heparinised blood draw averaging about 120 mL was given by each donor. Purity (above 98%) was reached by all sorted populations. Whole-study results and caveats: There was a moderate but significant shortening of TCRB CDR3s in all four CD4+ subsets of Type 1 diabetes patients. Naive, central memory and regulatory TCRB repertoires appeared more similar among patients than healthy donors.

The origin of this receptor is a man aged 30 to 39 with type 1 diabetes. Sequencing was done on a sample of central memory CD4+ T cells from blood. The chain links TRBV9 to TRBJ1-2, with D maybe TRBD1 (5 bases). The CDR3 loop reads CASSPDPGTGSYGYTF. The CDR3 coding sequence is TGTGCCAGCAGCCCCGATCCGGGAACAGGATCCTATGGCTACACCTTC.